This T cell receptor (beta chain) came from a study of cytomegalovirus exposure and HLA in healthy donors. Looking at the study overall: The same platform as the approximately 670 first-cohort repertoires was used for the 100 to 150 validation repertoires, a later analysis reported. Study conclusions and caveats: There were 150 to 200 TCR beta chains listed as cytomegalovirus-associated.

About this clone: Its target is unknown.

With 4 bases removed from V and 5 bases from J, the gap between germline ends came to 10 bases. This CDR3 has 13 residues. The V gene's germline CDR1 is MNHEY and CDR2 SVGAGI. The data were produced by immunoSEQ multiplex PCR, yet TCRdb's version contains in-frame clones alone and is incomplete. Here the sample spans tens of thousands of clones, 95% to 97% being singletons. This chain links TRBV6-5 with TRBJ2-3, with D unresolved. The TCR originated in a man aged 18-30 years in good health and CMV-seronegative. Sequencing was carried out using PBMCs. CDR3 loop: CASSSVPRDTQYF. CDR3 nucleotide sequence: TGTGCCAGCAGTTCCGTCCCGAGAGATACGCAGTATTTT.